This record looks at one T cell receptor (beta chain) sequence and its context. Antigen unknown. The sample comes from a study of beta chain features in type 1 diabetes. Expressed TCRB transcripts were sequenced, since all the RNA that had been isolated was reverse transcribed. The protocol was immunoSEQ multiplex PCR, while the TCRdb copy is restricted to in-frame clones and leaves out a portion. Among 300,000 to 350,000 clones listed, approximately 9.7% were seen once. Trimming cost V 3 bases and J 5 bases, with 14 bases left between them. This CDR3 spans 14 amino acids. Germline V gene sequence: CDR1 GTSNPN, CDR2 SVGIG (reference sequence). The study, taken as a whole, reports: The study found that naive, central memory and Treg TCRB repertoires appeared more similar in patients than in healthy donors. For Type 1 diabetes patients, all four CD4+ subsets carried TCRB CDR3s that were moderately but significantly shorter.

The J gene is TRBJ1-5, the V gene TRBV30; D not certain. This TCR derives from a man aged 25 to 40 with type 1 diabetes. Source material: central memory CD4+ T cells from blood. The CDR3 nucleotides read TGTGCCTGGAGAGGGCCGAGCGCGCATCAGCCCCAGCATTTT. It translates to CAWRGPSAHQPQHF. Complete variable domain (other parts from reference TRBV30 and TRBJ1-5): SQTIHQWPATLVQPVGSPLSLECTVEGTSNPNLYWYRQAAGRGLQLLFYSVGIGQISSEVPQNLSASRPQDRQFILSSKKLLLSDSGFYLCAWRGPSAHQPQHFGDGTRLSIL.